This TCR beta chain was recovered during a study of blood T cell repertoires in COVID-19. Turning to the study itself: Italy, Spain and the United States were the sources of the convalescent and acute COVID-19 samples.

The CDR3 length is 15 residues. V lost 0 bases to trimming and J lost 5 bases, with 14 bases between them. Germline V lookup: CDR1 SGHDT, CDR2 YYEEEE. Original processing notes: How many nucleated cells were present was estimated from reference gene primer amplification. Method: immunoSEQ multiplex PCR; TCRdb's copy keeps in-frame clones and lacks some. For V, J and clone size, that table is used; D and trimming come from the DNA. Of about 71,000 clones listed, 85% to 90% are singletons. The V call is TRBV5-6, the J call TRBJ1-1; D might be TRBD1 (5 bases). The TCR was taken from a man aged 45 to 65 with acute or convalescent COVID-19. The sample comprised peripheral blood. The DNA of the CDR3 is TGTGCCAGCAGCTTGGGGTTTCTACAGGCTACTGAAGCTTTCTTT. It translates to CASSLGFLQATEAFF.